What follows are 26 T cell receptor beta chains derived from one specimen sequenced in a study of blood T cell repertoires in COVID-19. Only in-frame clones appear in the TCRdb table, and some are missing; sequencing was by immunoSEQ multiplex PCR. The sample contains roughly 170,000 clones, approximately 87% of which appear only once. Sample: peripheral blood. These receptors all come from an older man with active or convalescent COVID-19.

V is TRBV5-4 and J is TRBJ1-2; possible D gene TRBD1, 6 bases. The CDR3 is 14 amino acids. Germline loops: CDR1 SGHNT, CDR2 YYREEE (reference sequence). Trimming removed 3 bases from V and 8 bases from J, with 17 bases in between. CDR3: CASSSSVGANGYTF. The CDR3 coding sequence is TGTGCCAGCAGCTCCAGTGTGGGGGCGAACGGCTACACCTTC.

The chain employs TRBV28 and TRBJ2-1; 9 bases align to TRBD1. From germline, CDR1 is MDHEN and CDR2 SYDVKM. CDR3 size: 13 residues. V was pared by 6 bases and J by 8 bases, with 5 bases of the junction left unmatched. CDR3 sequence reads: CASRQTGGDEQFF. CDR3 DNA: TGTGCCAGCAGGCAAACAGGGGGCGATGAGCAGTTCTTC.

The chain has TRBV6-5 and TRBJ2-1; D is possibly TRBD1 (6 bases). Trimming took 6 bases from V and 9 from J, leaving 15 bases between them. CDR3 length: 13 residues. From germline, CDR1 is MNHEY and CDR2 SVGAGI. The CDR3 coding sequence is TGTGCCAGCAGCCGAACAGGGCTGAGTGAGCAGTTCTTC. Protein product: CASSRTGLSEQFF.

V gene TRBV6-5 combines with J gene TRBJ1-4, with D perhaps TRBD1 (5 bases). The CDR3 extends over 16 amino acids. The V gene lost 2 bases and the J gene lost 2 bases, with 12 bases spanning the gap. Germline V CDR1 and CDR2: MNHEY, SVGAGI. The CDR3 loop reads CASSYGRGSTNEKLFF. DNA of the CDR3: TGTGCCAGCAGTTACGGTAGGGGTTCCACTAATGAAAAACTGTTTTTT.

V gene TRBV7-3 combines with J gene TRBJ2-1; 7 nucleotides agree with TRBD2. The CDR3 runs to 15 residues. J was trimmed by 4 bases and V by 3 bases; bases with no gene match: 6. Germline V gene lookup returns CDR1 SGHTA and CDR2 FQGTGA. The CDR3 nucleotides are TGTGCCAGCAGCTTCGGGCTAGCGGTTTACAATGAGCAGTTCTTC. Protein sequence: CASSFGLAVYNEQFF. The full variable domain, its missing parts supplied by reference TRBV7-3 and TRBJ2-1, is GAGVSQTPSNKVTEKGKYVELRCDPISGHTALYWYRQSLGQGPEFLIYFQGTGAADDSGLPNDRFFAVRPEGSVSTLKIQRTERGDSAVYLCASSFGLAVYNEQFFGPGTRLTVL.

V gene TRBV7-9 combines with J gene TRBJ2-7; 7 bases fit TRBD1. The germline V gene has CDR1 SEHNR and CDR2 FQNEAQ (reference sequence). Trimming took 5 bases from V and 3 from J; bases not matched to a gene: 10. The CDR3 spans 15 residues. CDR3 loop: CASSHQTGRIYEQYF. The CDR3 DNA reads TGTGCCAGCAGCCACCAGACAGGGAGAATCTACGAGCAGTACTTC.

CDR3 coding DNA: TGTGCCAGCAGTCGAACTGGGACAGTCAACAATTCACCCCTCCACTTT. This translates into CASSRTGTVNNSPLHF. V and J are TRBV27 and TRBJ1-6, with 7 nucleotides matching TRBD1. V dropped 5 bases and J dropped 7; count of bases not matched to a gene: 11. Germline CDR1 and CDR2: MNHEY and SMNVEV (reference sequence). The CDR3 covers 16 residues.

DNA of the CDR3: TGTGCCAGCAGTTTCTCGGACAGGGGGCTTTATGGCTACACCTTC. It is translated as CASSFSDRGLYGYTF. The rearrangement joins TRBV28 to TRBJ1-2, with TRBD1 identical over 11 bases. The CDR3 totals 15 residues. Germline V CDR1 and CDR2: MDHEN, SYDVKM. V dropped 3 bases and J dropped 5; count of bases not matched to a gene: 5.

This sequence joins TRBV19 and TRBJ1-1, with 8 bases fitting TRBD1. After removal of 4 bases from V and 1 base from J, the junction contained 2 bases not matched to a gene. This CDR3 has 14 residues. Per germline, CDR1 LNHDA and CDR2 SQIVND (reference sequence). The CDR3 region is CASSRTGWNTEAFF. Written as DNA, the CDR3 is TGTGCCAGTAGTAGGACAGGGTGGAACACTGAAGCTTTCTTT.

The rearrangement uses TRBV19 and TRBJ2-6, with 9 bases matching TRBD1. This CDR3 has 17 amino acids. V gave up 4 bases and J gave up 1 base; unmatched junction bases: 5. CDR1 is LNHDA and CDR2 is SQIVND in the germline V gene (reference sequence). The CDR3 DNA sequence: TGTGCCAGTAGTACCGGGACAGGGCAATCTGGGGCCAACGTCCTGACTTTC. Translating gives CASSTGTGQSGANVLTF.

The gene calls are TRBV7-9 and TRBJ2-7; D perhaps matches TRBD2 (5 bases). This CDR3 comprises 13 residues. CDR1 and CDR2 (germline): SEHNR, FQNEAQ (reference sequence). Trimming left V 4 bases short and J 9 bases short, with 16 bases between. The CDR3 is CASSSSVQEVQYF. The CDR3 DNA is TGTGCCAGCAGCTCCTCGGTCCAGGAGGTGCAGTACTTC.

The gene calls are TRBV15 and TRBJ1-1, with TRBD1 matching 7 bases. The CDR3 is 15 amino acids. V trimming: 2 bases; J trimming: 0 bases; junction bases outside the gene matches: 3. The germline V gene encodes CDR1 LNHNV and CDR2 YYDKDF (reference sequence). In nucleotides, the CDR3 is TGTGCCACCAGCAGATCGGGACAGCTGAACACTGAAGCTTTCTTT. This codes for CATSRSGQLNTEAFF.

This chain uses TRBV2 with TRBJ1-3, with D uncertain. This CDR3 contains 15 residues. Trimming left V 10 bases short and J 0 bases short, with 16 bases between. The germline CDR1 and CDR2 sequences are SNHLY and FYNNEI. The DNA of the CDR3 is TGTGCCACCAACGATTTAGGAGTCTCTGGAAACACCATATATTTT. Residues: CATNDLGVSGNTIYF.

The J gene is TRBJ2-1, the V gene TRBV11-2; 8 bases fit TRBD2. Losses at the gene ends were 5 bases for V and 4 bases for J; bases not matched to a gene: 4. The length of the CDR3 is 14 residues. CDR1 and CDR2 (germline): SGHAT, FQNNGV. CDR3 nucleotide sequence: TGTGCCAGCAGCCGCGTAGCGGGGTACAATGAGCAGTTCTTC. Translation gives CASSRVAGYNEQFF.

The J gene is TRBJ2-2, the V gene TRBV28; a possible D gene is TRBD1 (6 bases). Germline lookup yields CDR1 MDHEN and CDR2 SYDVKM. Trimming took off 3 bases at V and 4 bases at J, with 15 bases between the two ends. CDR3 length: 16 residues. The CDR3 is CASSFAPIGGTGELFF. For the CDR3, the DNA is TGTGCCAGCAGTTTTGCCCCTATAGGGGGCACCGGGGAGCTGTTTTTT.

This clone was seen only once. The rearrangement uses TRBV5-4 and TRBJ2-3; 8 bases agree with TRBD2. After removal of 4 bases from V and 1 base from J, the junction contained 5 bases not matched to a gene. CDR1 is SGHNT, CDR2 YYREEE, per germline (reference sequence). The CDR3 covers 15 residues. The CDR3 DNA follows: TGTGCCAGCAGCCTTAGCGGGGACCGCACAGATACGCAGTATTTT. As protein: CASSLSGDRTDTQYF.

The rearrangement links TRBV12-3 or TRBV12-4 to TRBJ1-1; D is undetermined. With 6 bases removed from V and 1 base from J, the gap between germline ends came to 6 bases. This CDR3 comprises 12 residues. CDR3 amino acids: CASRRQNTEAFF. The CDR3 coding sequence is TGTGCCAGCAGGAGACAGAACACTGAAGCTTTCTTT.

This clone was observed once. The chain uses TRBV6-5 and TRBJ1-2; unclear D gene. The germline CDR1 and CDR2 sequences are MNHEY and SVGAGI. The V and J ends lost 10 bases and 6 bases respectively, with 18 bases between them. This CDR3 comprises 13 residues. The CDR3 spells CATTRAGRNGYTF. The CDR3 DNA follows: TGTGCCACCACACGCGCAGGTCGCAATGGCTACACCTTC.

This chain connects TRBV9 to TRBJ2-1, with 13 nucleotides matching TRBD2. After removal of 3 bases from V and 5 bases from J, the junction contained 5 bases not matched to a gene. In germline, CDR1 is SGDLS, CDR2 YYNGEE. The CDR3 length is 16 residues. As DNA, the CDR3 is TGTGCCAGCAGCGAGATACTAGCGGGGGGGAACAATGAGCAGTTCTTC. Translated, it gives CASSEILAGGNNEQFF.

Concerning this clone: At one of its ends the junction is not consistent with the germline gene, which may arise from a read error. The chain uses TRBV11-2 and TRBJ2-7, with D uncertain. From germline, CDR1 is SGHAT and CDR2 FQNNGV. The CDR3 has 13 amino acids. CDR3 bases: TGTGCCAGCACCCCCCCCAGGTCCTCCGAGCAGTACTTC. This sequence encodes CASTPPRSSEQYF.

The chain links TRBV3-1 (or the pseudogene TRBV3-2) to TRBJ2-7; TRBD2 agrees at 9 bases. The ends lost 3 bases at V and 4 bases at J; junction bases unmatched: 16. Germline CDR1 is LGHDT and CDR2 is YNNKEL (reference sequence). The CDR3 totals 18 residues. The CDR3 loop reads CASSHRMAGGDETYEQYF. The CDR3 nucleotides read TGTGCCAGCAGCCATAGGATGGCGGGGGGGGATGAAACGTACGAGCAGTACTTC.

The chain has TRBV28 and TRBJ2-3; 12 nucleotides line up with TRBD2. The ends lost 10 bases at V and 5 bases at J; junction bases unmatched: 16. Looked up from germline, CDR1 is MDHEN and CDR2 is SYDVKM. This CDR3 is 17 amino acids long. This CDR3 reads CATQTVTSGSSIDTQYF. CDR3 DNA: TGTGCCACCCAGACTGTGACTAGCGGGAGTAGTATAGATACGCAGTATTTT.

This chain uses TRBV7-7 with TRBJ2-5; TRBD1 agrees at 8 bases. The V gene's germline CDR1 is SSHAT and CDR2 FNYEAQ (reference sequence). The J segment lost 5 bases and the V segment lost 5 bases, leaving 13 bases of the junction unmatched. The CDR3 is 16 residues long. CDR3 in amino acids: CASSPHQGAWEETQYF. The CDR3 DNA is TGTGCCAGCAGCCCCCACCAGGGGGCTTGGGAGGAGACCCAGTACTTC.

The V call is TRBV7-9, the J call TRBJ1-3, with a weak D call TRBD1 (5 bases). There are 14 residues in the CDR3. CDR1 SEHNR and CDR2 FQNEAQ come from the germline V gene (reference sequence). V was pared by 4 bases and J by 4 bases, with 11 bases between. The CDR3 sequence is CASSSQGAGNTIYF. In DNA, the CDR3 is TGTGCCAGCAGCTCCCAGGGTGCCGGAAACACCATATATTTT.

J is TRBJ1-2 and V is TRBV15; D is unclear. The ends were cut back, 3 bases at V and 2 bases at J, with 10 bases in the middle. This CDR3 comprises 14 residues. Looked up from germline, CDR1 is LNHNV and CDR2 is YYDKDF (reference sequence). The CDR3 sequence: CATSSHRGNYGYTF. The CDR3 DNA reads TGTGCCACCAGCAGCCATCGGGGAAACTATGGCTACACCTTC.

The V and J genes are TRBV5-1 and TRBJ1-1; the D gene is possibly TRBD1 (5 bases). Germline V gene lookup returns CDR1 SGHRS and CDR2 YFSETQ. V lost 4 bases to trimming and J lost 1 base, with 11 bases between them. The CDR3 runs 14 residues. The CDR3 loop reads CASSQGYGNTEAFF. The CDR3 DNA reads as TGCGCCAGCAGCCAGGGATACGGGAACACTGAAGCTTTCTTT.